This is a list of T cell receptor beta chains from one sample in a study of cytomegalovirus exposure and HLA in healthy donors. Sequencing used immunoSEQ multiplex PCR; TCRdb keeps in-frame clones, though not all of them. The sample totals 150,000 or so clones. The sequencing sample was made of PBMCs. Every receptor here comes from a woman between 45 and 60 years old in good health and CMV-seronegative. CDR3s include the opening cysteine and the closing phenylalanine or tryptophan. A D gene is named only where the DNA matches it firmly.

j_call v_call d_call cdr3_nt cdr3_aa
TRBJ2-7 TRBV5-1 TRBD2 TGCGCCAGCAGCTTGGCCGCTATAGCGGGCTACTACGAGCAGTACTTC CASSLAAIAGYYEQYF
TRBJ2-7 TRBV7-9 . TGTGCCAGCAGCACACCGGGACAAGGGGCCTACGAGCAGTACTTC CASSTPGQGAYEQYF
TRBJ2-1 TRBV11-2 . TGTGCCAGCAGCTTAGGGGGGGGCCCCTACAATGAGCAGTTCTTC CASSLGGGPYNEQFF
TRBJ1-1 TRBV28 . TGTGCCAGCAGTTTGGTGGGGCTCGACACTGAAGCTTTCTTT CASSLVGLDTEAFF
TRBJ1-1 TRBV6-1 . TGTGCCAGCAGTGATCGGAGGGGGAACACTGAAGCTTTCTTT CASSDRRGNTEAFF
TRBJ1-4 TRBV6-5 . TGTGCCAGCAGTTACTCGAGGAGTAATGAAAAACTGTTTTTT CASSYSRSNEKLFF
TRBJ2-1 TRBV4-3 . TGCGCCAGCAGTGGACAAGACAATGAGCAGTTCTTC CASSGQDNEQFF
TRBJ1-2 TRBV9 TRBD1 TGTGCCAGCAGCGTAGGGTCGGGACAGGGCTACTATGGCTACACCTTC CASSVGSGQGYYGYTF
TRBJ2-7 TRBV5-6 . TGTGCCAGCAGCTTGGTGGGACTCTACGAGCAGTACTTC CASSLVGLYEQYF
TRBJ1-6 TRBV6-5 TRBD1 TGTGCCAGCAGCCACGACAGGGTAAATTCACCCCTCCACTTT CASSHDRVNSPLHF
TRBJ2-2 TRBV29-1 . TGCAGCGCCGGCGGGACCGGGGAGCTGTTTTTT CSAGGTGELFF
TRBJ1-3 TRBV5-6 TRBD1 TGTGCCAGCAGCTTACTCCGGGACGGACAGGACACCATATATTTT CASSLLRDGQDTIYF
TRBJ2-5 TRBV5-1 . TGCGCCAGCAGCTTGGCCGTCAGGGTCGAGACCCAGTACTTC CASSLAVRVETQYF
TRBJ1-5 TRBV28 . TGTGCCAGCATTCCCCCTTTGGTAACGACTGGCAATCAGCCCCAGCATTTT CASIPPLVTTGNQPQHF
TRBJ1-4 TRBV5-1 . TGCGCCAGCAGGGAGCCTAATGAAAAACTGTTTTTT CASREPNEKLFF
TRBJ2-7 TRBV15 TRBD2 TGTGCCACCAGCCCTAGCGGGGGGCGCTCCTACGAGCAGTACTTC CATSPSGGRSYEQYF
TRBJ1-4 TRBV28 . TGTGCCAGCAGTTCAGGAGGAACTAATGAAAAACTGTTTTTT CASSSGGTNEKLFF
TRBJ2-7 TRBV5-1 TRBD1 TGCGCCAGCAGCACGCGACAGGGGGGCTACGAGCAGTACTTC CASSTRQGGYEQYF
TRBJ2-5 TRBV5-1 TRBD2 TGCGCCAGCAGCACAGTGACTAGCGGGGGGGCAGAGGAGACCCAGTACTTC CASSTVTSGGAEETQYF
TRBJ1-3 TRBV7-2 . TGTGCCAGCAGCTTGAGCCCCTCTGGAAACACCATATATTTT CASSLSPSGNTIYF
TRBJ2-1 TRBV4-3 . TGCGCCAGCGCGCTAGGATACTCCTACAATGAGCAGTTCTTC CASALGYSYNEQFF
TRBJ2-3 TRBV25-1 . TGTGCCAGCCGGAGTGGTACGCAGTATTTT CASRSGTQYF
TRBJ1-2 TRBV14 TRBD1 TGTGCCAGCAGCCTACAGGGGTATGGCTACACCTTC CASSLQGYGYTF
TRBJ2-1 TRBV19 TRBD2 TGTGCCAGTACACTGGGGGGGAATGAGCAGTTCTTC CASTLGGNEQFF
TRBJ1-1 TRBV6-5 . TGTGCCAGCAGTCGAAGCGGTAACACTGAAGCTTTCTTT CASSRSGNTEAFF
TRBJ1-3 TRBV5-1 . TGCGCCAGCAGCTTGGGAGGGGGAATCTCTGGAAACACCATATATTTT CASSLGGGISGNTIYF
TRBJ1-4 TRBV7-2 TRBD1 TGTGCCAGCAGTTTTACAGGGGGCGCCCATGAAAAACTGTTTTTT CASSFTGGAHEKLFF
TRBJ1-2 TRBV27 TRBD1 TGTGCCAGCAGTTTTTGGGACAGGGAAGGCTACACCTTC CASSFWDREGYTF
TRBJ1-2 TRBV29-1 . TGCAGCGCTACCGGCGGGGAGTTCGACTATGGCTACACCTTC CSATGGEFDYGYTF
TRBJ2-3 TRBV5-1 TRBD1 TGCGCCAGCAGCGTGGGACAGAGCACAGATACGCAGTATTTT CASSVGQSTDTQYF
TRBJ1-5 TRBV5-6 . TGTGCCAGCAGCAATAGGGACTCGGGGGTTGGTCAGCCCCAGCATTTT CASSNRDSGVGQPQHF
TRBJ2-3 TRBV7-9 TRBD2 TGTGCCAGCAGCTCCACCTCGCGGGGGGATACGCAGTATTTT CASSSTSRGDTQYF
TRBJ2-1 TRBV6-5 . TGTGCCAGCAGTTTAACTGGACTGAGCTCCTACAATGAGCAGTTCTTC CASSLTGLSSYNEQFF
TRBJ1-3 TRBV7-9 . TGTGCCAGCAGCTTAGTAGGAGGGACGCTCCCTGGAAACACCATATATTTT CASSLVGGTLPGNTIYF
TRBJ1-5 TRBV19 TRBD1 TGTGCCAGTGTCGTCCCCGGGACAGGGGGGCAGCCCCAGCATTTT CASVVPGTGGQPQHF
TRBJ2-1 TRBV7-8 TRBD2 TGTGCCAGCAGCCTGGGCACCGGGAGGGCCAATGAGCAGTTCTTC CASSLGTGRANEQFF
TRBJ1-4 TRBV5-8 TRBD1 TGTGCCAGCAGTTATGGGACAGGGGGCCAGGAAAAACTGTTTTTT CASSYGTGGQEKLFF
TRBJ1-2 TRBV6-6 . TGTGCCAGCAGTTATGAGTCTTTAACTAACTATGGCTACACCTTC CASSYESLTNYGYTF
TRBJ1-2 TRBV13 . TGTGCCAGCAGCTTAGGGCAGGACTATGGCTACACCTTC CASSLGQDYGYTF
TRBJ2-7 TRBV5-1 . TGCGCCAGCAGCTTGGCCGGACACAACCCAAGCTCCTACGAGCAGTACTTC CASSLAGHNPSSYEQYF
TRBJ2-1 TRBV9 . TGTGCCAGCAGCGGTGGGAGCCTCTACAATGAGCAGTTCTTC CASSGGSLYNEQFF
TRBJ1-6 TRBV7-9 . TGTGCCAGCAGCTTCACAAGCTCCTATAATTCACCCCTCCACTTT CASSFTSSYNSPLHF
TRBJ2-7 TRBV4-2 . TGTGCCAGCAGCCAAGGGCCTAGCGAGTCCTACGAGCAGTACTTC CASSQGPSESYEQYF
TRBJ2-2 TRBV9 TRBD1 TGTGCCAGCAGCGGGCCGGGACAGGAGCACACCGGGGAGCTGTTTTTT CASSGPGQEHTGELFF
TRBJ1-2 TRBV2 . TGTGCCAGCACCCCGAGAGGGTTTGGCTACACCTTC CASTPRGFGYTF
TRBJ2-4 TRBV11-1 TRBD1 TGTGCCAGCAGCCTCGAGGGGGCGAACATTCAGTACTTC CASSLEGANIQYF
TRBJ1-2 TRBV7-2 . TGTGCCAGCAGCTTAGCGGAAAGGGGGGGGAACTATGGCTACACCTTC CASSLAERGGNYGYTF
TRBJ1-5 TRBV27 . TGTGCCAGCAGTTTCCGGGAGAATCAGCCCCAGCATTTT CASSFRENQPQHF
TRBJ1-1 TRBV7-3 . TGTGCCAGCAGCTCGACAGGTAACACTGAAGCTTTCTTT CASSSTGNTEAFF
TRBJ2-2 TRBV5-1 TRBD1 TGCGCCAGCAGCTCTTGGACCCAGGGGGACACCGGGGAGCTGTTTTTT CASSSWTQGDTGELFF